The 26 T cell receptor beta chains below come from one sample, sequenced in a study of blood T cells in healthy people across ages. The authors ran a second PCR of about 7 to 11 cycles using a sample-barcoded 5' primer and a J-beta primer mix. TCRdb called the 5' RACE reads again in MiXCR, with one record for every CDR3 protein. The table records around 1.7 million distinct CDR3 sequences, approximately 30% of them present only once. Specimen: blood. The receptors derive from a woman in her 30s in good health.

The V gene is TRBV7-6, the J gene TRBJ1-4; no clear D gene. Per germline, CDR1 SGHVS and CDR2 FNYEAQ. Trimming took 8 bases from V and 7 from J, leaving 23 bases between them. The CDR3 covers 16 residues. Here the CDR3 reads CASPRYREIRTEKLFF. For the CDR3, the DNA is TGTGCCAGCCCACGCTACCGGGAGATTCGTACTGAAAAACTGTTTTTT.

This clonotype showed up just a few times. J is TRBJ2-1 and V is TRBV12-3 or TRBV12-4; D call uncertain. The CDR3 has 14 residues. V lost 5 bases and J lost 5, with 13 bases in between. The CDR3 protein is CASSRSRGDNEQFF. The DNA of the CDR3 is TGTGCCAGCAGTCGTAGCCGCGGAGACAATGAGCAGTTCTTC.

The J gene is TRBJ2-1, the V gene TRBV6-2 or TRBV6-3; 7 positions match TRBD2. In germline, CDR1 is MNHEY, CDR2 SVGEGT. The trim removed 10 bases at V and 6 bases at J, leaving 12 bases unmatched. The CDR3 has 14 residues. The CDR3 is CATWGLTLGNEQFF. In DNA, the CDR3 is TGTGCCACCTGGGGACTAACCCTCGGCAATGAGCAGTTCTTC.

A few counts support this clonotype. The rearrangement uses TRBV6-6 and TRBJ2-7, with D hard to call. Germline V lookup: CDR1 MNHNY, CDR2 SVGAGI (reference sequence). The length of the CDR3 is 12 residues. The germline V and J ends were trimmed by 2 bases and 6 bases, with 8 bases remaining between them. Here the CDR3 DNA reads TGTGCCAGCAGTTACGAAACGATCGAGCAGTACTTC. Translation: CASSYETIEQYF.

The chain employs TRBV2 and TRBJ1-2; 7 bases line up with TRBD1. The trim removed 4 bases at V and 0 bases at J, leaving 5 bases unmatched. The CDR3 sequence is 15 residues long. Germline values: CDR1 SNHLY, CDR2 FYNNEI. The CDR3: CASSAWTGPNYGYTF. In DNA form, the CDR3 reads TGTGCCAGCAGTGCATGGACAGGCCCTAACTATGGCTACACCTTC.

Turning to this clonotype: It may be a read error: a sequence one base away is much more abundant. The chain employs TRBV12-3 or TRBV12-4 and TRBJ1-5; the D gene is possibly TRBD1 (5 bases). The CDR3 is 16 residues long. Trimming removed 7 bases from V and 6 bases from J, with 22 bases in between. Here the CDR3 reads CASNLAGGMSGQPQHF. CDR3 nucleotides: TGTGCCAGCAACCTCGCCGGGGGGATGAGTGGTCAGCCCCAGCATTTT.

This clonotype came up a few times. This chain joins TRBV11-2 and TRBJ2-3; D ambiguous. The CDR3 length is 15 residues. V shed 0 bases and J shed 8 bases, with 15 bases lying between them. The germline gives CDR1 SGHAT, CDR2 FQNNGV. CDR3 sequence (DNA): TGTGCCAGCAGCTTAGATCTTTCTCCCAAGGCTACGCAGTATTTT. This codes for CASSLDLSPKATQYF.

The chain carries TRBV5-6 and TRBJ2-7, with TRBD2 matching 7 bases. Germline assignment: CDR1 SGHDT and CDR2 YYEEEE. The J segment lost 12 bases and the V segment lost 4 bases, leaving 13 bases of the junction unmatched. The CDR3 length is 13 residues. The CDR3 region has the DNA TGTGCCAGCAGCCCCTGGGGGGGTATAAAGCGGTACTTC. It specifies CASSPWGGIKRYF.

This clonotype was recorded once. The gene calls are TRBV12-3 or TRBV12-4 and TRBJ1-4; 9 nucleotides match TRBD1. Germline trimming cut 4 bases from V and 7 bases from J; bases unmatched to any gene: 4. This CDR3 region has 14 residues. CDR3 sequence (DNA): TGTGCCAGCAGTTGGACAGGGGAGGTTGAAAAACTGTTTTTT. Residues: CASSWTGEVEKLFF.

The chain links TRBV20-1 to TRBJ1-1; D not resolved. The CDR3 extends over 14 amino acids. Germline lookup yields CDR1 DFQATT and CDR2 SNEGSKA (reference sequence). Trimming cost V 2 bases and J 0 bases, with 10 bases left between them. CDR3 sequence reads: CSARSGSMNTEAFF. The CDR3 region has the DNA TGCAGTGCTAGATCTGGGTCCATGAACACTGAAGCTTTCTTT.

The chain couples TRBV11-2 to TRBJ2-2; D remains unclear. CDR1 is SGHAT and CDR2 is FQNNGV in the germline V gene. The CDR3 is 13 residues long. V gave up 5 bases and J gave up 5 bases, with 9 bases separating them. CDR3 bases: TGTGCCAGCAGCCCGGAGAGGACCGGGGAGCTGTTTTTT. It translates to CASSPERTGELFF.

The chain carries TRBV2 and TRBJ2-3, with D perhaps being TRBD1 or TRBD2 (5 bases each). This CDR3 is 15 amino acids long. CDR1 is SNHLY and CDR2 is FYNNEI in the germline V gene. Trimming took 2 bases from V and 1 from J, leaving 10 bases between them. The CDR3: CASSESVGGTDTQYF. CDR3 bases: TGTGCCAGCAGTGAATCGGTGGGGGGCACAGATACGCAGTATTTT.

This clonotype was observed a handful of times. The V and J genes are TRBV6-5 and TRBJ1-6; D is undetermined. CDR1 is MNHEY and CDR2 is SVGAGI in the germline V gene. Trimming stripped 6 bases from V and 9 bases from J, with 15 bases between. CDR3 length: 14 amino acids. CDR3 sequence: CASRLPGTTSPLHF. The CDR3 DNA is TGTGCCAGCAGGCTCCCGGGCACCACTTCACCCCTCCACTTT.

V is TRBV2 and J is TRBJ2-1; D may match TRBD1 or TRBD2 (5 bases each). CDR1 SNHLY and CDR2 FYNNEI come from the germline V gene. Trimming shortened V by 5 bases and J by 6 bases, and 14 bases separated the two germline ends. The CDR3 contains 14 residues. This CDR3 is CASSRDAGLNEQFF. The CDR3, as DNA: TGTGCCAGCAGTAGGGACGCCGGTCTCAATGAGCAGTTCTTC.

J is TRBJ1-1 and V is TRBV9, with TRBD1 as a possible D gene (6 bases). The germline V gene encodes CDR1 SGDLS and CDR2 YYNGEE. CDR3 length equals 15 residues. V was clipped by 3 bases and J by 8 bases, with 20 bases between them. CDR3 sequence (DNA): TGTGCCAGCAGCGCCGGGGGAAGGGGGGGGTCAGAAGCTTTCTTT. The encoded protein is CASSAGGRGGSEAFF.

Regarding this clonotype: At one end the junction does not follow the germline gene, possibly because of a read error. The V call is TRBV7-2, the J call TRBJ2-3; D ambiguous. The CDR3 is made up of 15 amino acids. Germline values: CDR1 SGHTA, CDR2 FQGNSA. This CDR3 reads CANSFQYGSTDTQYF. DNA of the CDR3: TGTGCCAACAGCTTTCAGTACGGGTCCACAGATACGCAGTATTTT.

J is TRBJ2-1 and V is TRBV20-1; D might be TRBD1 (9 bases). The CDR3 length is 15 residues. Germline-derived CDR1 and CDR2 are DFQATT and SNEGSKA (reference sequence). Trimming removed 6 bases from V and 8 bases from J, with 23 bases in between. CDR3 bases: TGCAGTGCCCGGGGGGGGACAGGGACCGGGGATGAGCAGTTCTTC. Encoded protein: CSARGGTGTGDEQFF.

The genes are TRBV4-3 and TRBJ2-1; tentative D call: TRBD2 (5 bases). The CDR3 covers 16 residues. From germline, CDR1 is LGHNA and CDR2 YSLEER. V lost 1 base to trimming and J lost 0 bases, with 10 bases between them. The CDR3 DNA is TGCGCCAGCAGCCAAGCCGAGCGGTCCTCCTACAATGAGCAGTTCTTC. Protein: CASSQAERSSYNEQFF.

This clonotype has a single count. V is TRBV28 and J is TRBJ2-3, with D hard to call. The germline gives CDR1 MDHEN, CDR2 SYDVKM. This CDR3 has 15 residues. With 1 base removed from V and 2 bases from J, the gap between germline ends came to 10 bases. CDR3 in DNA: TGTGCCAGCAGTTTATCAACAGATTTCACAGATACGCAGTATTTT. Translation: CASSLSTDFTDTQYF. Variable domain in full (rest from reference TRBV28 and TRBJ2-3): DVKVTQSSRYLVKRTGEKVFLECVQDMDHENMFWYRQDPGLGLRLIYFSYDVKMKEKGDIPEGYSVSREKKERFSLILESASTNQTSMYLCASSLSTDFTDTQYFGPGTRLTVL.

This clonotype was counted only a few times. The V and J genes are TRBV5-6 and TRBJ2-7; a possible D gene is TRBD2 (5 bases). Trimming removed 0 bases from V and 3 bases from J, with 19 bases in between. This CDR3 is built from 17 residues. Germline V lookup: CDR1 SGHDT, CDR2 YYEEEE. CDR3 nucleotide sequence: TGTGCCAGCAGCTTGGCCGCCCGGTCGCCGGCGGGCTACGAGCAGTACTTC. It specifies CASSLAARSPAGYEQYF. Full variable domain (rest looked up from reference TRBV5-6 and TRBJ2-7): DAGVTQSPTHLIKTRGQQVTLRCSPKSGHDTVSWYQQALGQGPQFIFQYYEEEERQRGNFPDRFSGHQFPNYSSELNVNALLLGDSALYLCASSLAARSPAGYEQYFGPGTRLTVT.

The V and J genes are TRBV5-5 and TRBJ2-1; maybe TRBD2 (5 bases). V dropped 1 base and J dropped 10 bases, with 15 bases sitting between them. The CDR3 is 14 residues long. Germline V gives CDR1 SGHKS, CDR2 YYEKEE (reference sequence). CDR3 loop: CASSLYEGLGEQFF. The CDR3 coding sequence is TGTGCCAGCAGCTTGTATGAGGGCCTCGGGGAGCAGTTCTTC.

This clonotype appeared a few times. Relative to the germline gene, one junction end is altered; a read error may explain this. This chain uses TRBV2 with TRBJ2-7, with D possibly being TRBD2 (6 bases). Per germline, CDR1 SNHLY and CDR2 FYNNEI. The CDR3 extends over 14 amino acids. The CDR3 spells CASSKWDSTYEKYF. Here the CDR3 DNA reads TGTGCCAGCAGTAAATGGGACTCTACCTACGAGAAGTACTTC.

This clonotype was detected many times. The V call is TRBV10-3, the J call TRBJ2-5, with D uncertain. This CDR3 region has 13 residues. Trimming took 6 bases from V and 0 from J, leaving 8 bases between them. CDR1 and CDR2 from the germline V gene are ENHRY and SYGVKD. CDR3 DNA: TGTGCCATCAGAAGCCCTGACCAAGAGACCCAGTACTTC. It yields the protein CAIRSPDQETQYF.

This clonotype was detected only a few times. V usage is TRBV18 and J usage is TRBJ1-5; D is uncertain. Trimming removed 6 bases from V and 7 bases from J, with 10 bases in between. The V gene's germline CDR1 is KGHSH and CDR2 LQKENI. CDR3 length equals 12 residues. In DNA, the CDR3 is TGTGCCAGCTCCAAAGACGGGCAGCCCCAGCATTTT. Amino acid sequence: CASSKDGQPQHF. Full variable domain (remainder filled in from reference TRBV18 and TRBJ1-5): NAGVMQNPRHLVRRRGQEARLRCSPMKGHSHVYWYRQLPEEGLKFMVYLQKENIIDESGMPKERFSAEFPKEGPSILRIQQVVRGDSAAYFCASSKDGQPQHFGDGTRLSIL.

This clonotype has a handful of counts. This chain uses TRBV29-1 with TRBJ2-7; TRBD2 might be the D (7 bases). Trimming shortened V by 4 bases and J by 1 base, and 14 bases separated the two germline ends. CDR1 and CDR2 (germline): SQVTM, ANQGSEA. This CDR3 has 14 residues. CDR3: CSVVERGASYEQYF. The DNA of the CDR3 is TGCAGCGTTGTCGAACGGGGGGCTTCCTACGAGCAGTACTTC.

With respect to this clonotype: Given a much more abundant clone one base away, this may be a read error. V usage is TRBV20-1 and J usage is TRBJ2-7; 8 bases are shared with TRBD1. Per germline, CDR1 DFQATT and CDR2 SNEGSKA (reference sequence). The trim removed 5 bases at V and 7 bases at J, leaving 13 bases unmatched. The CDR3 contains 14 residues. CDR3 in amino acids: CSAGGQVAYNEQYF. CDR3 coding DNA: TGCAGTGCTGGGGGACAGGTTGCCTACAATGAGCAGTACTTC.